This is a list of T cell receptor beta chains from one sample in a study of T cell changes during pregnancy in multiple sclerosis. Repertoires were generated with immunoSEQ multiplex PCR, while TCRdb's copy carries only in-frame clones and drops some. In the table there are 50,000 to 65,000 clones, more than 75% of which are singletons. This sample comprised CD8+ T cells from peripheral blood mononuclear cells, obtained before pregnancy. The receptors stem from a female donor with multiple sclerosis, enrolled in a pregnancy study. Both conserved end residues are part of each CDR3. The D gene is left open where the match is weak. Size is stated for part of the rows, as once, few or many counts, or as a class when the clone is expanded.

CDR3 protein: CASSYSSGQGSYEQYF
CDR3 DNA: TGTGCCAGCAGTTACTCATCCGGACAGGGTTCCTACGAGCAGTACTTC
D gene: TRBD1
CDR3 length: 16
J gene: TRBJ2-7
clone size: NA
V gene: TRBV6-5

CDR3 protein: CSVTPATGAYEQYF
CDR3 DNA: TGCAGCGTTACCCCCGCGACAGGGGCCTACGAGCAGTACTTC
D gene: TRBD1
CDR3 length: 14
J gene: TRBJ2-7
clone size: NA
V gene: TRBV29-1

CDR3 protein: CATSTRGYSYEQYF
CDR3 DNA: TGTGCCACCAGCACTCGGGGGTACTCCTACGAGCAGTACTTC
D gene: NA
CDR3 length: 14
J gene: TRBJ2-7
clone size: once
V gene: TRBV15

CDR3 protein: CAWSARDTYSYEQYF
CDR3 DNA: TGTGCCTGGAGTGCGAGGGACACCTACTCCTACGAGCAGTACTTC
D gene: NA
CDR3 length: 15
J gene: TRBJ2-7
clone size: once
V gene: TRBV30

CDR3 protein: CSAREQGKEYF
CDR3 DNA: TGCAGTGCTAGAGAACAGGGGAAGGAGTATTTT
D gene: TRBD1
CDR3 length: 11
J gene: TRBJ2-3
clone size: NA
V gene: TRBV20-1

CDR3 protein: CASTMTGGGTETQYF
CDR3 DNA: TGCGCCAGCACGATGACCGGGGGGGGCACGGAGACCCAGTACTTC
D gene: TRBD2
CDR3 length: 15
J gene: TRBJ2-5
clone size: once
V gene: TRBV10-2

CDR3 protein: CASSAGRDYGYTF
CDR3 DNA: TGTGCCAGCAGCGCGGGAAGGGACTATGGCTACACCTTC
D gene: NA
CDR3 length: 13
J gene: TRBJ1-2
clone size: NA
V gene: TRBV9

CDR3 protein: CASSLAGSSYEQYF
CDR3 DNA: TGTGCCAGCAGCTTGGCCGGGAGCTCCTACGAGCAGTACTTC
D gene: NA
CDR3 length: 14
J gene: TRBJ2-7
clone size: NA
V gene: TRBV5-6

CDR3 protein: CASSQEIWTGKQFF
CDR3 DNA: TGTGCCAGCAGCCAAGAAATCTGGACCGGGAAGCAGTTCTTC
D gene: NA
CDR3 length: 14
J gene: TRBJ2-1
clone size: NA
V gene: TRBV4-2

CDR3 protein: CASSVVGQGNEQFF
CDR3 DNA: TGTGCCAGCAGCGTAGTAGGACAGGGTAATGAGCAGTTCTTC
D gene: TRBD1
CDR3 length: 14
J gene: TRBJ2-1
clone size: NA
V gene: TRBV9

CDR3 protein: CASSGSLGPTEAFF
CDR3 DNA: TGCGCCAGCAGTGGATCATTGGGGCCCACTGAAGCTTTCTTT
D gene: NA
CDR3 length: 14
J gene: TRBJ1-1
clone size: NA
V gene: TRBV4-3

CDR3 protein: CASSLNGVNTEAFF
CDR3 DNA: TGTGCCAGCAGCTTAAACGGTGTGAACACTGAAGCTTTCTTT
D gene: NA
CDR3 length: 14
J gene: TRBJ1-1
clone size: few
V gene: TRBV7-9

CDR3 protein: CAISETQGALSNQPQHF
CDR3 DNA: TGTGCCATCAGCGAAACTCAGGGGGCTTTGAGCAATCAGCCCCAGCATTTT
D gene: TRBD1
CDR3 length: 17
J gene: TRBJ1-5
clone size: NA
V gene: TRBV10-3

CDR3 protein: CAWSRGTSEAFF
CDR3 DNA: TGTGCCTGGAGTAGGGGGACCTCTGAAGCTTTCTTT
D gene: NA
CDR3 length: 12
J gene: TRBJ1-1
clone size: few
V gene: TRBV30

CDR3 protein: CASSHGRGSGNEKLFF
CDR3 DNA: TGCGCCAGCAGCCATGGGAGGGGGTCGGGTAATGAAAAACTGTTTTTT
D gene: NA
CDR3 length: 16
J gene: TRBJ1-4
clone size: NA
V gene: TRBV4-3

CDR3 protein: CSVVGGSYNEQFF
CDR3 DNA: TGCAGCGTTGTCGGGGGTTCCTACAATGAGCAGTTCTTC
D gene: NA
CDR3 length: 13
J gene: TRBJ2-1
clone size: NA
V gene: TRBV29-1

CDR3 protein: CASSATGYTEAFF
CDR3 DNA: TGTGCCAGCAGCGCGACGGGTTACACTGAAGCTTTCTTT
D gene: NA
CDR3 length: 13
J gene: TRBJ1-1
clone size: NA
V gene: TRBV7-2

CDR3 protein: CASSLFEGGSPLHF
CDR3 DNA: TGTGCCAGCAGCTTATTCGAGGGCGGTTCACCCCTCCACTTT
D gene: NA
CDR3 length: 14
J gene: TRBJ1-6
clone size: NA
V gene: TRBV13

CDR3 protein: CASSLSGIYQPQHF
CDR3 DNA: TGTGCCAGCAGTTTATCCGGGATTTACCAGCCCCAGCATTTT
D gene: NA
CDR3 length: 14
J gene: TRBJ1-5
clone size: few
V gene: TRBV27

CDR3 protein: CASSSDSLSNSPLHF
CDR3 DNA: TGTGCCAGCAGCTCCGACTCACTCTCTAATTCACCCCTCCACTTT
D gene: NA
CDR3 length: 15
J gene: TRBJ1-6
clone size: NA
V gene: TRBV2

CDR3 protein: CASSQPLGRELFF
CDR3 DNA: TGTGCCAGCAGCCAACCGCTTGGGAGAGAACTGTTTTTT
D gene: NA
CDR3 length: 13
J gene: TRBJ1-4
clone size: NA
V gene: TRBV13

CDR3 protein: CASSQKVDLTGGNYGYTF
CDR3 DNA: TGTGCCAGCAGCCAGAAAGTCGACCTTACAGGGGGCAACTATGGCTACACCTTC
D gene: TRBD1
CDR3 length: 18
J gene: TRBJ1-2
clone size: NA
V gene: TRBV14

CDR3 protein: CASSYSTSGSNYGYTF
CDR3 DNA: TGTGCCAGCAGTTACTCCACAAGCGGCTCTAACTATGGCTACACCTTC
D gene: NA
CDR3 length: 16
J gene: TRBJ1-2
clone size: NA
V gene: TRBV6-5

CDR3 protein: CASSESQGSYNEQFF
CDR3 DNA: TGCGCCAGCAGTGAGTCCCAGGGTTCCTACAATGAGCAGTTCTTC
D gene: NA
CDR3 length: 15
J gene: TRBJ2-1
clone size: NA
V gene: TRBV10-2

CDR3 protein: CASSVLVRMELGGPMNTEAFF
CDR3 DNA: TGTGCCAGCAGTGTCCTGGTGCGGATGGAGCTAGGTGGCCCAATGAACACTGAAGCTTTCTTT
D gene: NA
CDR3 length: 21
J gene: TRBJ1-1
clone size: NA
V gene: TRBV2

CDR3 protein: CASSPSNNSPLHF
CDR3 DNA: TGTGCCAGCAGCCCCTCTAATAATTCACCCCTCCACTTT
D gene: NA
CDR3 length: 13
J gene: TRBJ1-6
clone size: NA
V gene: TRBV27

CDR3 protein: CASSVAGGTGINEKLFF
CDR3 DNA: TGTGCCAGCAGCGTAGCCGGAGGGACAGGGATAAATGAAAAACTGTTTTTT
D gene: TRBD1
CDR3 length: 17
J gene: TRBJ1-4
clone size: once
V gene: TRBV9

CDR3 protein: CASRAPSAAYNEQFF
CDR3 DNA: TGTGCCAGCAGGGCCCCCTCAGCGGCCTACAATGAGCAGTTCTTC
D gene: NA
CDR3 length: 15
J gene: TRBJ2-1
clone size: NA
V gene: TRBV6-6

CDR3 protein: CASSQQGSNYGYTF
CDR3 DNA: TGTGCCAGCAGCCAACAGGGTTCTAACTATGGCTACACCTTC
D gene: NA
CDR3 length: 14
J gene: TRBJ1-2
clone size: once
V gene: TRBV7-2

CDR3 protein: CASSSELQRDSYEQYF
CDR3 DNA: TGTGCCAGCAGCTCAGAACTTCAACGGGACAGCTACGAGCAGTACTTC
D gene: TRBD1
CDR3 length: 16
J gene: TRBJ2-7
clone size: few
V gene: TRBV7-6

CDR3 protein: CASSIDRGPNTEAFF
CDR3 DNA: TGTGCCAGCAGCATTGACAGGGGCCCGAACACTGAAGCTTTCTTT
D gene: TRBD1
CDR3 length: 15
J gene: TRBJ1-1
clone size: NA
V gene: TRBV5-8

CDR3 protein: CASSLGGPEAFF
CDR3 DNA: TGTGCCAGCAGCTTGGGGGGGCCAGAAGCTTTCTTT
D gene: NA
CDR3 length: 12
J gene: TRBJ1-1
clone size: NA
V gene: TRBV7-9

CDR3 protein: CASRLTGVGNQPQHF
CDR3 DNA: TGTGCCAGCAGACTAACAGGGGTCGGCAATCAGCCCCAGCATTTT
D gene: TRBD1
CDR3 length: 15
J gene: TRBJ1-5
clone size: NA
V gene: TRBV27

CDR3 protein: CASSLTGTGTPPHSYEQYF
CDR3 DNA: TGTGCCAGCAGCTTAACGGGAACGGGGACACCTCCGCATTCCTACGAGCAGTACTTC
D gene: NA
CDR3 length: 19
J gene: TRBJ2-7
clone size: NA
V gene: TRBV7-8

CDR3 protein: CASSRQDNQPQHF
CDR3 DNA: TGTGCCAGCAGTCGACAGGACAATCAGCCCCAGCATTTT
D gene: NA
CDR3 length: 13
J gene: TRBJ1-5
clone size: NA
V gene: TRBV6-5

CDR3 protein: CASSHGLASTDTQYF
CDR3 DNA: TGTGCCAGCAGCCACGGACTAGCTAGCACAGATACGCAGTATTTT
D gene: TRBD2
CDR3 length: 15
J gene: TRBJ2-3
clone size: NA
V gene: TRBV9

CDR3 protein: CASTWGQGHNEQFF
CDR3 DNA: TGTGCCAGCACCTGGGGGCAGGGGCACAATGAGCAGTTCTTC
D gene: NA
CDR3 length: 14
J gene: TRBJ2-1
clone size: NA
V gene: TRBV13

CDR3 protein: CASSLERPLETQYF
CDR3 DNA: TGTGCCAGCAGCTTAGAGCGGCCCTTAGAGACCCAGTACTTC
D gene: NA
CDR3 length: 14
J gene: TRBJ2-5
clone size: NA
V gene: TRBV7-6

CDR3 protein: CASSVDIEGANNEQFF
CDR3 DNA: TGTGCCAGCAGCGTAGATATAGAAGGAGCGAACAATGAGCAGTTCTTC
D gene: NA
CDR3 length: 16
J gene: TRBJ2-1
clone size: NA
V gene: TRBV9

CDR3 protein: CASSLNRAEEQYF
CDR3 DNA: TGTGCCAGCAGCTTAAACAGGGCTGAAGAGCAGTACTTC
D gene: NA
CDR3 length: 13
J gene: TRBJ2-7
clone size: NA
V gene: TRBV7-9

CDR3 protein: CASSPPQGDYGYTF
CDR3 DNA: TGTGCCAGCAGCCCGCCCCAAGGGGACTATGGCTACACCTTC
D gene: NA
CDR3 length: 14
J gene: TRBJ1-2
clone size: NA
V gene: TRBV7-9

CDR3 protein: CASSPWDSYEQYF
CDR3 DNA: TGTGCCAGCTCACCGTGGGACAGCTACGAGCAGTACTTC
D gene: TRBD1
CDR3 length: 13
J gene: TRBJ2-7
clone size: NA
V gene: TRBV18

CDR3 protein: CASSLGGGSTEAFF
CDR3 DNA: TGTGCCAGCAGCTTAGGGGGGGGCAGCACTGAAGCTTTCTTT
D gene: NA
CDR3 length: 14
J gene: TRBJ1-1
clone size: NA
V gene: TRBV7-3

CDR3 protein: CASSPHGEGLVQPQHF
CDR3 DNA: TGCGCCAGCAGCCCTCACGGGGAGGGGCTCGTCCAGCCCCAGCATTTT
D gene: NA
CDR3 length: 16
J gene: TRBJ1-5
clone size: few
V gene: TRBV4-1

CDR3 protein: CASSDTGRQSPYNEQFF
CDR3 DNA: TGTGCCAGCAGTGATACAGGACGCCAGAGCCCATACAATGAGCAGTTCTTC
D gene: NA
CDR3 length: 17
J gene: TRBJ2-1
clone size: once
V gene: TRBV2

CDR3 protein: CASSLVSGNEQFF
CDR3 DNA: TGTGCCAGCAGCTTGGTCTCGGGCAATGAGCAGTTCTTC
D gene: NA
CDR3 length: 13
J gene: TRBJ2-1
clone size: NA
V gene: TRBV5-5

CDR3 protein: CASSFLSGGGNQPQHF
CDR3 DNA: TGTGCCAGCAGCTTTCTCTCAGGGGGCGGGAATCAGCCCCAGCATTTT
D gene: TRBD1
CDR3 length: 16
J gene: TRBJ1-5
clone size: NA
V gene: TRBV7-2

CDR3 protein: CASSQLAGGRDTQYF
CDR3 DNA: TGCGCCAGCAGCCAGCTAGCGGGGGGGCGAGATACGCAGTATTTT
D gene: TRBD2
CDR3 length: 15
J gene: TRBJ2-3
clone size: NA
V gene: TRBV4-3

CDR3 protein: CASSPRWGGNGYTF
CDR3 DNA: TGTGCCAGCAGCCCCCGCTGGGGGGGCAATGGCTACACCTTC
D gene: NA
CDR3 length: 14
J gene: TRBJ1-2
clone size: NA
V gene: TRBV9